Below, 3 T cell receptor beta chains from the same sample are listed, as sequenced in a study of shared clonotypes between healthy human individuals. The repertoire was sequenced with immunoSEQ multiplex PCR; TCRdb's copy has only in-frame clones and lacks some. Here the sample spans roughly 550,000 clones, about 95% being singletons. Terminally differentiated effector memory CD45RA+ cells were excluded from the naive CD8 cells, which were CD45RO-negative and positively selected for CCR7. Material: naive CD8+ T cells sorted from blood. These receptors originate from a woman aged 25 to 45 in good health.

The rearrangement links TRBV29-1 to TRBJ2-1, with 11 bases lining up with TRBD2. The V segment lost 0 bases and the J segment 7 bases; nucleotides outside the gene matches: 8. The CDR3 runs 16 residues. Germline CDR1 is SQVTM and CDR2 is ANQGSEA. The chain's CDR3 is CSVEDRETSGTNEQFF. CDR3 DNA: TGCAGCGTTGAAGATCGAGAGACTAGCGGGACTAATGAGCAGTTCTTC.

The CDR3 nucleotides are TGTGCCAGCAGTGAACCCCTCGGGGGTCCCGATGGGGACGAGCAGTACTTC. It specifies CASSEPLGGPDGDEQYF. The chain is built from TRBV25-1 and TRBJ2-7; tentative D call: TRBD2 (6 bases). The germline gives CDR1 MGHDK, CDR2 SYGVNS. Between the trimmed V and J ends, which lost 2 bases and 5 bases, there was a span of 22 bases. This CDR3 is built from 17 residues.

V gene TRBV28 combines with J gene TRBJ1-2; D not certain. The CDR3 runs to 12 residues. V shed 5 bases and J shed 8 bases, with 12 bases lying between them. CDR1 is MDHEN, CDR2 SYDVKM, per germline. CDR3 region: CASSRSPEGYTF. The DNA for the CDR3 is TGTGCCAGCAGTAGATCTCCAGAAGGCTACACCTTC.